The source of this TCR beta chain is a study of blood T cell repertoires in COVID-19. At the level of the study: COVID-19 samples, acute and convalescent, were from the United States, Italy and Spain. In each case, the material was cDNA or gDNA derived from T cells, B-cell-depleted T cells, or PBMCs.

Per germline, CDR1 SGHNT and CDR2 YYREEE (reference sequence). This CDR3 is built from 19 residues. V gave up 0 bases and J gave up 2 bases, with 22 bases separating them. Per the study methods: The assay estimated nucleated cells by amplifying reference gene primers. Sequencing used immunoSEQ multiplex PCR; TCRdb keeps in-frame clones, though not all of them. D and trimming come from the DNA, and the V and J calls and clone size come from that table. The sample holds fewer than 150,000 clones, 80% to 90% seen once. This TCR came from a woman aged 50 to 60 with acute or convalescent COVID-19. This chain connects TRBV5-4 to TRBJ2-3; D might be TRBD1 (5 bases). Specimen: peripheral blood. CDR3 protein: CASSLAGQHPTLFTDTQYF. In DNA form, the CDR3 reads TGTGCCAGCAGCTTGGCAGGGCAGCATCCTACTCTTTTCACAGATACGCAGTATTTT. The whole variable domain, remainder taken from reference TRBV5-4 and TRBJ2-3, is ETGVTQSPTHLIKTRGQQVTLRCSSQSGHNTVSWYQQALGQGPQFIFQYYREEENGRGNFPPRFSGLQFPNYSSELNVNALELDDSALYLCASSLAGQHPTLFTDTQYFGPGTRLTVL.